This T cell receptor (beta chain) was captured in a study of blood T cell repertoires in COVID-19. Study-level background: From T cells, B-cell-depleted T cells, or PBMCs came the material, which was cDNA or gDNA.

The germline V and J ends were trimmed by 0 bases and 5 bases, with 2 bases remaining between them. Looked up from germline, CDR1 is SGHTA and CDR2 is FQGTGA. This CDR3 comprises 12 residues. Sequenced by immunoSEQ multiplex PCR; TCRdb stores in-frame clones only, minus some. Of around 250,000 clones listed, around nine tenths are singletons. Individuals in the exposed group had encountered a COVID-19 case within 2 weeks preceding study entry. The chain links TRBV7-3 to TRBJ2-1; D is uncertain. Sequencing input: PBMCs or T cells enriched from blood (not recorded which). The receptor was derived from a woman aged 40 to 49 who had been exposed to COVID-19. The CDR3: CASSLTDNEQFF. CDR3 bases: TGTGCCAGCAGCTTAACCGACAATGAGCAGTTCTTC.